A single T cell receptor beta chain is shown here with its context. Its antigen is still unknown. The germline V gene has CDR1 LNHDA and CDR2 SQIVND (reference sequence). The CDR3 consists of 13 residues. The J segment lost 5 bases and the V segment lost 5 bases, leaving 4 bases of the junction unmatched. The source of the sample is a study of cytomegalovirus exposure and HLA in healthy donors. Study-wide results and limits: A later analysis showed HLA-associated TCR beta chains outstripping equally common others in clonal expansion. Later analysis identified a missense DCLRE1C variant that was linked to TCR beta V- and J-gene trimming. In a later analysis, specific HLA alleles were associated with about 18,000 TCR beta sequences at a 0.05 false discovery rate. Cytomegalovirus-associated TCR beta chains were listed, numbering 150 to 200.

Primers for the PCR totalled 60 Vbeta and 13 Jbeta. Method: immunoSEQ multiplex PCR; TCRdb's copy keeps in-frame clones and lacks some. The repertoire holds 120,000 or so clones, around 72% seen once, with approximately 3.8% in the top ten. Sequenced material: PBMCs. The TCR comes from a man younger than 45 in good health and CMV-seronegative. The V call is TRBV19, the J call TRBJ1-1; 8 bases are shared with TRBD1. CDR3 sequence reads: CASSRTGRTEAFF. CDR3 nucleotide sequence: TGTGCCAGTAGTCGGACAGGGAGAACTGAAGCTTTCTTT.